This is a list of T cell receptor beta chains from one sample in a study of cytomegalovirus exposure and HLA in healthy donors. Only in-frame clones appear in the TCRdb table, and some are missing; sequencing was by immunoSEQ multiplex PCR. The data show tens of thousands of clones, 76% seen once. The sequenced sample was PBMCs. Receptors originate from a male donor in good health and CMV-seronegative. Both conserved end residues are part of each CDR3. The D gene is left open where the match is weak. A clone size is listed for some rows: how often the clone was seen (once, few, many), or a class if it is expanded.

>TRBD2|TRBV28|NA|TRBJ2-1
TGTGCCAGCAGTTTCGGCGGGAGGGCCAACGGTGAGCAGTTCTTC
CASSFGGRANGEQFF
>TRBD2|TRBV10-1|once|TRBJ2-3
TGCGCCAGCAGTGCTTTGAGGTCGGGACTAGCGACAGATACGCAGTATTTT
CASSALRSGLATDTQYF
>NA|TRBV1|NA|TRBJ2-1
TGCACCAGCAGCCAAGGACCCAGGAAGAGCTCCTACAATGAGCAGTTCTTC
CTSSQGPRKSSYNEQFF
>TRBD2|TRBV9|NA|TRBJ2-5
TGTGCCAGCAGCCCCCAGGCGGGGGAGGGGGAGACCCAGTACTTC
CASSPQAGEGETQYF
>TRBD1|TRBV9|NA|TRBJ1-2
TGTGCCAGCAGCGTCAGGGACAGTACTAACTATGGCTACACCTTC
CASSVRDSTNYGYTF
>NA|TRBV5-8|NA|TRBJ1-1
TGTGCCAGCAGCTTGGGAGTTGAAGCTTTCTTT
CASSLGVEAFF
>TRBD1|TRBV7-2|NA|TRBJ1-1
TGTGCCAGCAGCGGACGGACAGGGGTTACTGAAGCTTTCTTT
CASSGRTGVTEAFF
>TRBD1|TRBV9|NA|TRBJ2-1
TGTGCCAGCAGCCCTTTTGAGGGACAGGCCTACAATGAGCAGTTCTTC
CASSPFEGQAYNEQFF
>NA|TRBV10-3|NA|TRBJ1-2
TGTGCCATCAGTGATCGAGGAATGGTTCGGGGAGGGTACTATGGCTACACCTTC
CAISDRGMVRGGYYGYTF
>NA|TRBV29-1|NA|TRBJ2-2
TGCAGCGTTGGCCCGGCGAACACCGGGGAGCTGTTTTTT
CSVGPANTGELFF
>NA|TRBV28|NA|TRBJ1-3
TGTGCCAGCAGTTTTAAGCATAGAAACACCATATATTTT
CASSFKHRNTIYF
>TRBD1|TRBV28|once|TRBJ1-2
TGTGCCAGCAGACCAGACAGGGGGGGGAACTATGGCTACACCTTC
CASRPDRGGNYGYTF
>TRBD1|TRBV27|few|TRBJ1-5
TGTGCCAGCAGTCCACAGGGGGCTAACTGGGGGAGCAATCAGCCCCAGCATTTT
CASSPQGANWGSNQPQHF
>NA|TRBV2|NA|TRBJ1-2
TGTGCCAGCAGTGGAGGCGTCTTCTATGGCTACACCTTC
CASSGGVFYGYTF
>NA|TRBV2|NA|TRBJ2-5
TGTGCCAGCAGTTCATTTGGGGGCTCAGAGACCCAGTACTTC
CASSSFGGSETQYF
>NA|TRBV9|NA|TRBJ1-5
TGTGCCAGCAGCGTAGCTCGGGGTTTCGTTCCGTTCGAATGTCAGCCCCAGCATTTT
CASSVARGFVPFECQPQHF
>NA|TRBV28|NA|TRBJ2-1
TGTGCCAGCAGTTTAGATCGGTACAATGAGCAGTTCTTC
CASSLDRYNEQFF
>TRBD2|TRBV9|NA|TRBJ2-2
TGTGCCAGCAGCGAACTAGCGGCCAACACCGGGGAGCTGTTTTTT
CASSELAANTGELFF